The 6 T cell receptor beta chains in this list originate from one sample, sequenced in a study of identical twins. TCRdb analysed the 5' RACE reads with MiXCR anew, one entry per CDR3 protein. The data show under 300,000 distinct CDR3 sequences, 11% to 15% seen once. The sample was memory (CD45RO+) T cells sorted from blood. Receptor source: a woman between 18 and 29 years old in good health.

This chain links TRBV29-1 with TRBJ1-3; D gene unclear. The CDR3 is 13 amino acids. The germline V gene encodes CDR1 SQVTM and CDR2 ANQGSEA. Trimming took 7 bases from V and 3 from J, leaving 13 bases between them. The CDR3 DNA reads TGCAGCGCCTCTGTAGGCCGTGGAAACACCATATATTTT. Amino acid sequence: CSASVGRGNTIYF.

This clonotype occurred many times. The chain carries TRBV7-8 and TRBJ1-2; unclear D gene. Germline lookup yields CDR1 SGHVS and CDR2 FQNEAQ. V lost 5 bases and J lost 7, with 14 bases in between. The CDR3 length is 13 residues. This CDR3 reads CASSPSVEGGYTF. The CDR3 DNA follows: TGTGCCAGCAGCCCTTCGGTGGAGGGTGGCTACACCTTC.

This clonotype showed up just a few times. The rearrangement links TRBV12-3 or TRBV12-4 to TRBJ2-2, with D tentatively TRBD2 (5 bases). The CDR3 extends over 12 amino acids. Trimming took 6 bases from V and 7 from J, leaving 9 bases between them. CDR3 amino acids: CASRYGSGELFF. The CDR3, as DNA: TGTGCCAGCAGATATGGGAGCGGGGAGCTGTTTTTT.

This clonotype occurred a few times. The gene calls are TRBV6-2 or TRBV6-3 and TRBJ2-1; TRBD2 might be the D (5 bases). Germline CDR1 reads MNHEY; CDR2 reads SVGEGT. Between the trimmed V and J ends, which lost 8 bases and 10 bases, there was a span of 21 bases. This CDR3 region has 14 residues. In DNA, the CDR3 is TGTGCCAGCCGATTGGACTTGAACGTAGGGGAGCAGTTCTTC. Amino acids: CASRLDLNVGEQFF.

This chain connects TRBV27 to TRBJ2-1; D ambiguous. CDR3 length: 14 amino acids. Trimming pared 0 bases from V and 9 bases from J, leaving 12 bases between. Germline V gene sequence: CDR1 MNHEY, CDR2 SMNVEV (reference sequence). The CDR3 DNA reads as TGTGCCAGCAGTTTATCCCTCCCGTTGGGTGAGCAGTTCTTC. Translating it yields CASSLSLPLGEQFF.

This clonotype was recorded a few times. This sequence joins TRBV7-9 and TRBJ1-1; maybe TRBD1 (5 bases). The CDR3 is 12 residues long. The germline gives CDR1 SEHNR, CDR2 FQNEAQ (reference sequence). Trimming left V 0 bases short and J 11 bases short, with 10 bases between. The CDR3 loop is CASSLADNLAFF. CDR3 DNA sequence: TGTGCCAGCAGCTTAGCGGACAATCTTGCTTTCTTT.